A selection of T cell receptor beta chains follows, all from one sample in a study of regulatory T cells in long-lasting Graves disease. TCRdb passed the multiplex PCR reads through MiXCR, listing each CDR3 protein once. Of 350,000 to 400,000 distinct CDR3 sequences listed, around a sixth are singletons. Sequences were derived from peripheral blood mononuclear cells (PBMCs), sampled at new diagnosis, from a patient treated with antithyroid drugs. All receptors derive from a female donor with Graves disease. Both conserved end residues are part of each CDR3. D genes are given only for firm matches. Clone sizes are given selectively: once, few, many, or a class where the clone is expanded.

j_gene	v_gene	d_gene	len	abundance	CDR3nt	CDR3aa
TRBJ2-2	TRBV10-1	TRBD1	16	many	TGCGCCAGCGGACCTACAGGGGCTTCGAACACCGGGGAGCTGTTTTTT	CASGPTGASNTGELFF
TRBJ2-2	TRBV7-9	-	18	many	TGTGCCAGCAGCTTACTGGTATCAAGTGAGGCGAACACCGGGGAGCTGTTTTTT	CASSLLVSSEANTGELFF
TRBJ1-1	TRBV2	TRBD1	14	many	TGTGCCAGCAGTGATAAAACAGGGGGCACTGAAGCTTTCTTT	CASSDKTGGTEAFF
TRBJ1-2	TRBV29-1	TRBD1	13	many	TGCAGCGCCCACTCGGACAGGGACCAAGGCTACACCTTC	CSAHSDRDQGYTF
TRBJ2-1	TRBV20-1	TRBD1	16	-	TGCAGTGCTAGAGATTGGGCAAACAGGGGAAACAATGAGCAGTTCTTC	CSARDWANRGNNEQFF
TRBJ2-5	TRBV7-9	TRBD1	15	-	TGTGCCAGCAGCTTACCGGACAGGGGGCAAGAGACCCAGTACTTC	CASSLPDRGQETQYF
TRBJ1-1	TRBV29-1	TRBD1	15	many	TGCAGCGGGAACAGGGGTGAAGCGGTGGGAACTGAAGCTTTCTTT	CSGNRGEAVGTEAFF
TRBJ1-1	TRBV5-1	-	17	many	TGCGCCAGCAGCCCGCAAGGGGCCTTTTCTATGAACACTGAAGCTTTCTTT	CASSPQGAFSMNTEAFF
TRBJ2-7	TRBV7-8	-	14	many	TGTGCCAGCAGCTTAGGGACAGCCCACTACGAGCAGTACTTC	CASSLGTAHYEQYF
TRBJ2-2	TRBV20-1	-	16	many	TGCAGTGCTAGACCTCACGACAGGGACTACACCGGGGAGCTGTTTTTT	CSARPHDRDYTGELFF
TRBJ2-7	TRBV6-5	-	14	many	TGTGCCAGCAGTTACTCGAGTGAGGTTTACGAGCAGTACTTC	CASSYSSEVYEQYF
TRBJ2-3	TRBV4-2	-	15	-	TGTGCCAGCAGCCACCCGGGACCTTCCACAGATACGCAGTATTTT	CASSHPGPSTDTQYF
TRBJ1-1	TRBV10-3	-	14	many	TGTGCCATCAGTGACCACAGCCGGGGCACTGAAGCTTTCTTT	CAISDHSRGTEAFF
TRBJ1-2	TRBV28	TRBD1	15	many	TGTGCCAGCAGTTCCCGACAGGGAATAAACTATGGCTACACCTTC	CASSSRQGINYGYTF
TRBJ1-3	TRBV5-1	-	13	many	TGCGCCAGCAGCTTGGCCTCTGGAAACACCATATATTTT	CASSLASGNTIYF
TRBJ1-3	TRBV7-2	TRBD1	17	-	TGTGCCTGCTCTGGGGACGGGACAGGGGGCTCTGGAAACACCATATATTTT	CACSGDGTGGSGNTIYF
TRBJ1-4	TRBV7-2	-	15	many	TGTGCCAGCAGCTTAGTGGCAGCCCGGAATGAAAAACTGTTTTTT	CASSLVAARNEKLFF
TRBJ2-5	TRBV7-2	TRBD1	14	many	TGTGCCAGCAGCCCGAGGACAGGGGAGGGGACCCAGTACTTC	CASSPRTGEGTQYF
TRBJ1-1	TRBV11-1	-	12	many	TGTGCCAGCAGCGTGAGGGACACTGAAGCTTTCTTT	CASSVRDTEAFF
TRBJ1-5	TRBV28	-	16	many	TGTGCCAGCAGTTTATGGAGTGGGGCCACAGGTCAGCCCCAGCATTTT	CASSLWSGATGQPQHF
TRBJ1-1	TRBV29-1	-	14	-	TGCAGCGTTGTACCCCAGGCTGGGAACACTGAAGCTTTCTTT	CSVVPQAGNTEAFF
TRBJ2-3	TRBV7-3	-	13	many	TGTGCCAGCAGCCCGACGGGTGGAGATACGCAGTATTTT	CASSPTGGDTQYF
TRBJ1-2	TRBV29-1	-	13	many	TGCAGCGCCTGGGATGGGAGGAGCTATGGCTACACCTTC	CSAWDGRSYGYTF
TRBJ1-2	TRBV19	-	14	few	TGTGCCAGTGGGGCCGACGGGATCTACTATGGCTACACCTTC	CASGADGIYYGYTF
TRBJ1-4	TRBV30	TRBD1	12	many	TGTGCCTGGGACAGGGATGATGAAAAACTGTTTTTT	CAWDRDDEKLFF
TRBJ2-1	TRBV28	-	13	many	TGTGCCAGCAGTTTAGGGAACTTCAGGGGGCAGTTCTTC	CASSLGNFRGQFF
TRBJ2-2	TRBV5-6	-	16	-	TGTGCCAGCAGCTTGGACGGGACACGGGGCACCGGGGAGCTGTTTTTT	CASSLDGTRGTGELFF
TRBJ2-7	TRBV27	TRBD2	16	many	TGTGCCAGCAGTCCCACCGCTAGCGGGTACTCCTACGAGCAGTACTTC	CASSPTASGYSYEQYF
TRBJ1-5	TRBV6-2/TRBV6-3	-	15	many	TGTGCCAGCAGTTACCGAATTGGAGTAGGTCAGCCCCAGCATTTT	CASSYRIGVGQPQHF
TRBJ2-2	TRBV29-1	-	15	-	TGCAGCGTTGAGGGGGGCCGGGTAAACACCGGGGAGCTGTTTTTT	CSVEGGRVNTGELFF
TRBJ1-5	TRBV20-1	-	12	many	TGCAGTGCCGGGGGGGCGGGTCAGCCCCAGCATTTT	CSAGGAGQPQHF
TRBJ1-4	TRBV2	-	15	many	TGTGCCAGCAGTGAAAGAAGAGGGACTAATGAAAAACTGTTTTTT	CASSERRGTNEKLFF
TRBJ2-7	TRBV28	TRBD2	15	-	TGTGCCAGCAGTCCCCGGGGACTAGGTAACTACGAGCAGTACTTC	CASSPRGLGNYEQYF
TRBJ1-1	TRBV7-9	-	15	many	TGTGCCAGCAGGGCCCGGGGCGCGGGGAACACTGAAGCTTTCTTT	CASRARGAGNTEAFF
TRBJ1-4	TRBV10-3	-	14	many	TGTGCCATCAGAACAGGGTTAACTAATGAAAAACTGTTTTTT	CAIRTGLTNEKLFF
TRBJ2-7	TRBV20-1	TRBD1	14	many	TGCAGTGCTAGGGGGACAGGGAGTTCCTACGAGCAGTACTTC	CSARGTGSSYEQYF
TRBJ1-1	TRBV27	TRBD1	14	many	TGTGCCAGCAGTTTATGGACAGGCGACACTGAAGCTTTCTTT	CASSLWTGDTEAFF
TRBJ2-7	TRBV4-1	-	15	many	TGCGCCAGCAGCCCTCAGTTTAGCGAAAGCCACGAGCAGTACTTC	CASSPQFSESHEQYF
TRBJ2-7	TRBV7-3	TRBD1	16	-	TGTGCCAGCAGCCTTACCGGGACAGGGGGCTCCTACGAGCAGTACTTC	CASSLTGTGGSYEQYF
TRBJ2-5	TRBV20-1	-	15	many	TGCAGTGCTAGACTCCCGAGGAGCGCTCAAGAGACCCAGTACTTC	CSARLPRSAQETQYF